This T cell receptor (beta chain) was identified during a study of radiotherapy plus CTLA-4 blockade in lung cancer. Only in-frame clones appear in the TCRdb table, and some are missing; sequencing was by immunoSEQ multiplex PCR. The sample consists of over 50,000 clones, roughly 80% of them appearing once. Turning to this clone: Its target is not known.

This CDR3 comprises 15 residues. Per germline, CDR1 LGHNA and CDR2 YSLEER. Deletions cut 0 bases from V and 7 bases from J, with 15 bases between. Participants had chemo-refractory metastatic non-small-cell lung cancer and were treated with focal radiation plus ipilimumab CTLA-4 blockade. The study, taken as a whole, reports: The authors reported that early blood T cell clone dynamics, with interferon-beta, best predicted response.

The sequence was collected from a human donor with non-small cell lung cancer who had a complete response to radiotherapy plus ipilimumab. Material: peripheral blood, obtained from a patient treated with radiotherapy plus ipilimumab. This chain joins TRBV4-3 and TRBJ1-2, with D perhaps TRBD1 (5 bases). DNA for the CDR3: TGCGCCAGCAGCCAAGATAGGCAGGGAGGACGTGGCTACACCTTC. Amino acids: CASSQDRQGGRGYTF.